These 26 T cell receptor beta chains were sequenced from one sample in a study of CD8 T cells in Susac syndrome (dated 2019 in TCRdb). Receptor amplification or capture employed the immunoSEQ multiplex PCR assay. RNA was extracted using the RNeasy kit, and about 0.5 to 1 ug of the RNA was reverse transcribed with random hexamers. TCRdb reran the public reads through fastp at Q25 and MiXCR, keeping productive beta chains. Under each unique CDR3 protein, matching rows form one entry showing the most common genes and DNA. This sample lists 300,000 or so distinct CDR3 sequences; about 90% were detected once. Approximately 0.065% of the sample is held by the ten biggest clonotypes. Material for sequencing was CD4+ T cells from PBMCs. The origin of the receptors is a human donor with multiple sclerosis.

The chain recombines TRBV20-1 with TRBJ2-5; 10 nucleotides match TRBD2. This CDR3 has 13 residues. Germline CDR1 reads DFQATT; CDR2 reads SNEGSKA (reference sequence). The V and J ends lost 5 bases and 5 bases, in that order; junction bases with no gene match: 5. The CDR3 nucleotides are TGCAGTGCTTTAGCGGGAGGTCGGGAGACCCAGTACTTC. This codes for CSALAGGRETQYF.

In the case of this clonotype: The junction does not match germline at one end; this may be a read error. V is TRBV7-2 and J is TRBJ2-7, with 10 bases identical to TRBD1. Per germline, CDR1 SGHTA and CDR2 FQGNSA. The CDR3 is made up of 13 amino acids. CDR3 residues: CASSPRTGGTPDF. The DNA for the CDR3 is TGTGCCAGCAGCCCAAGGACAGGGGGTACCCCTGACTTC.

The chain joins TRBV20-1 to TRBJ2-7; possible D gene TRBD2, 6 bases. CDR3 length: 14 residues. V gave up 0 bases and J gave up 5 bases, with 14 bases separating them. Germline CDR1 and CDR2: DFQATT and SNEGSKA (reference sequence). Here the CDR3 reads CSARERGHADEQYF. The CDR3 DNA reads as TGCAGTGCTAGAGAGCGGGGCCACGCGGACGAGCAGTACTTC.

The genes are TRBV12-3 or TRBV12-4 and TRBJ1-2, with TRBD1 matching over 10 bases. The junction had 7 bases not matched to a gene; V was cut back by 7 bases and J by 5 bases. This CDR3 is built from 14 residues. CDR3 bases: TGTGCCAGCACACGACAGGGGGCAAGTTATGGCTACACCTTC. Residues: CASTRQGASYGYTF.

This clonotype was seen a single time. This sequence joins TRBV18 and TRBJ2-1; 7 bases agree with TRBD1. Germline V CDR1 and CDR2: KGHSH, LQKENI. Germline trimming cut 8 bases from V and 4 bases from J; bases unmatched to any gene: 5. The CDR3 sequence is 13 residues long. CDR3 DNA: TGTGCCAGCACAGGGGTTTTATACAATGAGCAGTTCTTC. Translation: CASTGVLYNEQFF. Using reference TRBV18 and TRBJ2-1 for the parts outside the CDR3, the full variable domain is NAGVMQNPRHLVRRRGQEARLRCSPMKGHSHVYWYRQLPEEGLKFMVYLQKENIIDESGMPKERFSAEFPKEGPSILRIQQVVRGDSAAYFCASTGVLYNEQFFGPGTRLTVL.

The rearrangement joins TRBV20-1 to TRBJ2-3; 7 bases line up with TRBD1. The germline V gene has CDR1 DFQATT and CDR2 SNEGSKA (reference sequence). The CDR3 consists of 15 residues. V shed 2 bases, J shed 2 bases, and the junction held 7 bases outside the gene matches. CDR3 amino acids: CSARWWQGDTDTQYF. In nucleotides, the CDR3 is TGCAGTGCTAGATGGTGGCAGGGGGACACAGATACGCAGTATTTT.

J is TRBJ2-3 and V is TRBV5-1, with 10 positions matching TRBD2. In germline, CDR1 is SGHRS, CDR2 YFSETQ. The CDR3 runs to 15 residues. V gave up 2 bases and J gave up 4 bases; unmatched junction bases: 4. CDR3 DNA sequence: TGCGCCAGCAGCTTAGCGGGAGGGCGGCCAGATACGCAGTATTTT. Residues: CASSLAGGRPDTQYF.

The chain links TRBV5-1 to TRBJ1-1; D might be TRBD1 (6 bases). The length of the CDR3 is 16 residues. The germline V and J ends were trimmed by 0 bases and 3 bases, with 15 bases remaining between them. Looked up from germline, CDR1 is SGHRS and CDR2 is YFSETQ. This CDR3 reads CASSLVQGFTDTEAFF. CDR3 bases: TGCGCCAGCAGCTTGGTACAGGGTTTTACGGACACTGAAGCTTTCTTT.

This chain joins TRBV20-1 and TRBJ2-7; D is tentatively TRBD1 or TRBD2 (5 bases each). Germline V gene sequence: CDR1 DFQATT, CDR2 SNEGSKA (reference sequence). This CDR3 has 15 residues. V lost 1 base, J lost 0 bases, and 13 bases lay in between. This chain's CDR3 is CSARVPEGSSYEQYF. For the CDR3, the DNA is TGCAGTGCTAGAGTTCCCGAGGGGTCCTCCTACGAGCAGTACTTC.

V is TRBV7-2 and J is TRBJ2-1; 14 bases align to TRBD2. The CDR3 extends over 18 amino acids. Germline values: CDR1 SGHTA, CDR2 FQGNSA. Trimming cost V 3 bases and J 8 bases; bases outside gene matches: 12. CDR3 sequence reads: CASSFLPGLAGEFDEQFF. CDR3 sequence (DNA): TGTGCCAGCAGCTTCCTTCCGGGACTAGCGGGGGAATTTGATGAGCAGTTCTTC.

The rearrangement uses TRBV6-2 or TRBV6-3 and TRBJ2-7, with 10 nucleotides matching TRBD2. Germline CDR1 is MNHEY and CDR2 is SVGEGT. V shed 6 bases, J shed 3 bases, and the junction held 8 bases outside the gene matches. The CDR3 has 15 amino acids. CDR3 amino acids: CASRDWTSGHYEQYF. The CDR3, as DNA: TGTGCCAGCAGGGACTGGACTAGCGGACACTACGAGCAGTACTTC.

The chain joins TRBV7-2 to TRBJ1-5; D possibly corresponds to TRBD1 (5 bases). There are 16 residues in the CDR3. CDR1 is SGHTA, CDR2 FQGNSA, per germline. V was clipped by 5 bases and J by 1 base, with 15 bases between them. CDR3 protein: CASSGGDRRSNQPQHF. The CDR3 bases are TGTGCCAGCAGCGGAGGGGATCGAAGGAGCAATCAGCCCCAGCATTTT.

This chain links TRBV7-2 with TRBJ2-5, with D possibly being TRBD1 (6 bases). The CDR3 runs to 13 residues. The germline CDR1 and CDR2 sequences are SGHTA and FQGNSA. Trimming left V 4 bases short and J 8 bases short, with 14 bases between. The DNA of the CDR3 is TGTGCCAGCAGCTGGCGAACAGGGTCTACCCAGTACTTC. Its protein is CASSWRTGSTQYF.

This clonotype was observed once. The CDR3 region has the DNA TGTGCCAGCAGCGGAGCCGGGACAGGGAATTACGAGCAGTACTTC. Protein: CASSGAGTGNYEQYF. The V call is TRBV6-5, the J call TRBJ2-7; TRBD1 matches at 9 bases. The V gene end was trimmed by 6 bases and the J gene end by 4 bases; junction bases not matched to a gene: 10. CDR1 is MNHEY and CDR2 is SVGAGI in the germline V gene. The CDR3 consists of 15 residues.

CDR3 nucleotide sequence: TGTGCCTGGGGTTCTGGTGGGTACGTCAAAAACATTCAGTACTTC. The encoded protein is CAWGSGGYVKNIQYF. This sequence joins TRBV30 and TRBJ2-4; D gene ambiguous. The germline V gene has CDR1 GTSNPN and CDR2 SVGIG (reference sequence). The CDR3 has 15 residues. V was pared by 5 bases and J by 3 bases, with 17 bases between.

The rearrangement joins TRBV4-2 to TRBJ1-2, with TRBD1 identical over 9 bases. Germline assignment: CDR1 LGHNA and CDR2 YNFKEQ. The CDR3 loop spans 15 amino acids. The junction had 4 bases not matched to a gene; V was cut back by 4 bases and J by 1 base. The CDR3 loop reads CASSLPGQGNYGYTF. CDR3 DNA sequence: TGTGCCAGCAGCCTACCGGGACAGGGTAACTATGGCTACACCTTC.

With respect to this clonotype: A junction end diverges from the germline sequence, so it may reflect a read error. The rearrangement links TRBV18 to TRBJ2-7; maybe TRBD1 (5 bases). Germline V gives CDR1 KGHSH, CDR2 LQKENI. This CDR3 contains 12 residues. The chain's CDR3 is CASSPIQGAHSF. CDR3 in DNA: TGTGCCAGCTCACCAATCCAAGGGGCCCACAGCTTC.

This chain links TRBV3-1 with TRBJ1-5; no firm D call. The CDR3 spans 12 residues. Trimming cost V 10 bases and J 9 bases, with 16 bases left between them. The germline V gene has CDR1 LGHDT and CDR2 YNNKEL (reference sequence). DNA of the CDR3: TGTGCCACGGCTTTGGGCCCCGGGCCCCAGCATTTT. Protein product: CATALGPGPQHF.

The V gene is TRBV12-3 or TRBV12-4, the J gene TRBJ1-2; possibly TRBD1 for D (6 bases). The CDR3 contains 13 residues. V shed 7 bases and J shed 2 bases, with 11 bases lying between them. This CDR3 reads CASTRDINYGYTF. Here the CDR3 DNA reads TGTGCCAGCACTCGGGACATAAACTATGGCTACACCTTC.

The CDR3 loop is CASSLYPRQGSVNTEAFF. CDR3 sequence (DNA): TGTGCCAGCAGCTTATACCCTAGACAGGGGTCGGTGAACACTGAAGCTTTCTTT. The chain couples TRBV7-9 to TRBJ1-1; 8 nucleotides agree with TRBD1. The CDR3 is made up of 18 amino acids. The germline V gene has CDR1 SEHNR and CDR2 FQNEAQ (reference sequence). The trim removed 2 bases at V and 0 bases at J, leaving 11 bases unmatched.

The V gene is TRBV5-4, the J gene TRBJ2-5; 7 positions agree with TRBD1. The V gene's germline CDR1 is SGHNT and CDR2 YYREEE (reference sequence). The CDR3 totals 14 residues. The V segment lost 4 bases and the J segment 4 bases; nucleotides outside the gene matches: 7. DNA for the CDR3: TGTGCCAGCAGCCCACGACAGGGCAGAGAGACCCAGTACTTC. This sequence encodes CASSPRQGRETQYF.

The chain links TRBV5-1 to TRBJ1-2; possible D gene TRBD1, 6 bases. The CDR3 has 15 residues. V was clipped by 0 bases and J by 4 bases, with 13 bases between them. Per the germline V gene, CDR1 is SGHRS and CDR2 is YFSETQ. CDR3 residues: CASSLDRVRGYGYTF. CDR3 DNA: TGCGCCAGCAGCTTGGACAGGGTCCGGGGCTATGGCTACACCTTC.

This clonotype was seen just once. The chain couples TRBV10-2 to TRBJ1-1, with unresolved D. The CDR3 consists of 14 residues. The V gene lost 6 bases and the J gene lost 3 bases, with 14 bases spanning the gap. Germline CDR1 and CDR2: WSHSY and SAAADI. CDR3 bases: TGCGCCAGCAGCGAGACTCCGAGCTACACTGAAGCTTTCTTT. It encodes CASSETPSYTEAFF.

The chain employs TRBV3-1 and TRBJ2-5; 10 nucleotides agree with TRBD2. This CDR3 region has 16 residues. The germline V gene has CDR1 LGHDT and CDR2 YNNKEL (reference sequence). With 1 base clipped from V and 5 bases from J, the junction kept 7 bases outside the gene matches. This CDR3 reads CASSQGLAGAGETQYF. The CDR3 nucleotides are TGTGCCAGCAGCCAAGGGCTAGCGGGAGCCGGTGAGACCCAGTACTTC.

This clonotype was recorded only once. The genes are TRBV19 and TRBJ2-6; D remains unclear. Per germline, CDR1 LNHDA and CDR2 SQIVND (reference sequence). This CDR3 comprises 15 residues. Trimming removed 7 bases from V and 0 bases from J, with 10 bases in between. Here the CDR3 reads CASIEVSSGANVLTF. The CDR3 DNA is TGTGCCAGTATAGAGGTTAGCTCTGGGGCCAACGTCCTGACTTTC. Using reference TRBV19 and TRBJ2-6 for the parts outside the CDR3, the full variable domain is DGGITQSPKYLFRKEGQNVTLSCEQNLNHDAMYWYRQDPGQGLRLIYYSQIVNDFQKGDIAEGYSVSREKKESFPLTVTSAQKNPTAFYLCASIEVSSGANVLTFGAGSRLTVL.

The chain uses TRBV28 and TRBJ2-5; possible D gene TRBD2, 5 bases. The CDR3 extends over 14 amino acids. CDR1 is MDHEN, CDR2 SYDVKM, per germline. The V end was cut by 5 bases, the J end by 1 base, with 11 bases between. CDR3 region: CASSPGLPQETQYF. The CDR3 bases are TGTGCCAGCAGTCCCGGACTCCCCCAAGAGACCCAGTACTTC.